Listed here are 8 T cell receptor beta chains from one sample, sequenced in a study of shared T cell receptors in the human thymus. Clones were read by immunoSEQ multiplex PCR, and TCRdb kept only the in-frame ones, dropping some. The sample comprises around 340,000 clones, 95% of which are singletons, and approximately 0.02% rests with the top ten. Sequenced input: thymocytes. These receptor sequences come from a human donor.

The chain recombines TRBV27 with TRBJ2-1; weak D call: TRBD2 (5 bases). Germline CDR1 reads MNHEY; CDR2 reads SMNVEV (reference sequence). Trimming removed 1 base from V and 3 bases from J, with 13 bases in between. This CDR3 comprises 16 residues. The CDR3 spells CASSLFRRAVYNEQFF. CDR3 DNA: TGTGCCAGCAGTTTATTTAGGCGAGCGGTCTACAATGAGCAGTTCTTC.

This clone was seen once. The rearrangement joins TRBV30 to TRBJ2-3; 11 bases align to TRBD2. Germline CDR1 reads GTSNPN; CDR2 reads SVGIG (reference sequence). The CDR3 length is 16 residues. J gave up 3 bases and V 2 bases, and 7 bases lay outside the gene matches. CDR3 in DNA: TGTGCCTGGAGTATAGGGCTAGCGGGAGGTACAGATACGCAGTATTTT. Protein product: CAWSIGLAGGTDTQYF.

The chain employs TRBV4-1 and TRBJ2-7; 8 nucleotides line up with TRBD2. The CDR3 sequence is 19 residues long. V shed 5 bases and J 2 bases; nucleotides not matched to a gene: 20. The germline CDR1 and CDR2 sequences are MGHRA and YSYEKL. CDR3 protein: CASSAVRFAGGAETYEQYF. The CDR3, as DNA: TGCGCCAGCAGCGCAGTACGGTTCGCGGGGGGTGCTGAGACCTACGAGCAGTACTTC.

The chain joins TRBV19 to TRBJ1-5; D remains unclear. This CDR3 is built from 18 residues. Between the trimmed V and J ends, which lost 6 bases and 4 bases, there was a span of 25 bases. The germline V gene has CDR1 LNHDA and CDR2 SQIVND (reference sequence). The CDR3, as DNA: TGTGCCAGTAGCCAACCCCCCCCTGGGCAGGCCCATAATCAGCCCCAGCATTTT. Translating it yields CASSQPPPGQAHNQPQHF.

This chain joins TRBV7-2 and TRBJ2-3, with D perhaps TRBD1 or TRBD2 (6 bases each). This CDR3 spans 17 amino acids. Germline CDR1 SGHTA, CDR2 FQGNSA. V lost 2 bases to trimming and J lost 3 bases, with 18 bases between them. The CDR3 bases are TGTGCCAGCAGCTTACCGGTGGGGGGCGCAAAAACAGATACGCAGTATTTT. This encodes CASSLPVGGAKTDTQYF.

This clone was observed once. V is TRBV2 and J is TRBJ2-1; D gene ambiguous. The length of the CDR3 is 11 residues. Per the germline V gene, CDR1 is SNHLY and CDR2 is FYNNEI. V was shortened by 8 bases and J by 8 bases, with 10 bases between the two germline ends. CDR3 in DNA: TGTGCCAGCCGAATCGAGGATGAGCAGTTCTTC. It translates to CASRIEDEQFF.

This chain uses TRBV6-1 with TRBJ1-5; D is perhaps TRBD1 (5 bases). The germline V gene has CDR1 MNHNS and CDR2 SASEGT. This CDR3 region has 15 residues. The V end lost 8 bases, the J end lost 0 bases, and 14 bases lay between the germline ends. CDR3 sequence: CASCRQTYSNQPQHF. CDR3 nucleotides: TGTGCCAGCTGTAGACAGACCTATAGCAATCAGCCCCAGCATTTT.

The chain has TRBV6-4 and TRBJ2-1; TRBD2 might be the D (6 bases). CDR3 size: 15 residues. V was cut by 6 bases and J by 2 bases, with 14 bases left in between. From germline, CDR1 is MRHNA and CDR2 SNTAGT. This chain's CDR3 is CASSSGLAPYNEQFF. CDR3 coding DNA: TGTGCCAGCAGCTCGGGACTCGCTCCCTACAATGAGCAGTTCTTC.